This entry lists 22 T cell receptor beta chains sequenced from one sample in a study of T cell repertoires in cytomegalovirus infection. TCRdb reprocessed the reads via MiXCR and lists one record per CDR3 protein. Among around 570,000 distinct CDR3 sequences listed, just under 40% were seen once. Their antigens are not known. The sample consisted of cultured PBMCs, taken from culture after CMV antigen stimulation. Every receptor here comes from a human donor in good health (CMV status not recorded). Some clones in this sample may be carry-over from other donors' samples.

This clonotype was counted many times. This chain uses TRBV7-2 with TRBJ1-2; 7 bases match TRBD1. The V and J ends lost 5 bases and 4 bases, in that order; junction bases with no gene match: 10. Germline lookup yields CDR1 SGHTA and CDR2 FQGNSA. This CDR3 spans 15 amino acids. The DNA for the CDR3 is TGTGCCAGCAGCCCGGGTCCGGACAGGATCTATGGCTACACCTTC. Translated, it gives CASSPGPDRIYGYTF. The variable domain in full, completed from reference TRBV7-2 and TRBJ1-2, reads GAGVSQSPSNKVTEKGKDVELRCDPISGHTALYWYRQSLGQGLEFLIYFQGNSAPDKSGLPSDRFSAERTGGSVSTLTIQRTQQEDSAVYLCASSPGPDRIYGYTFGSGTRLTVV.

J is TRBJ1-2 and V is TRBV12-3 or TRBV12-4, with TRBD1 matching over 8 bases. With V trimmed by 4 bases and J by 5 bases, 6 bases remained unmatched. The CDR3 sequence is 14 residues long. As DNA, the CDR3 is TGTGCCAGCAGTTCACGACAGGGGTGGTATGGCTACACCTTC. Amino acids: CASSSRQGWYGYTF.

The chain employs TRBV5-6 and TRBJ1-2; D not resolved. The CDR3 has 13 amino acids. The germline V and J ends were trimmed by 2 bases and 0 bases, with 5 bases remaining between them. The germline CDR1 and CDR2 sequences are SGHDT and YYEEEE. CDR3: CASSFIANYGYTF. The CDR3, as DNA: TGTGCCAGCAGCTTTATCGCTAACTATGGCTACACCTTC.

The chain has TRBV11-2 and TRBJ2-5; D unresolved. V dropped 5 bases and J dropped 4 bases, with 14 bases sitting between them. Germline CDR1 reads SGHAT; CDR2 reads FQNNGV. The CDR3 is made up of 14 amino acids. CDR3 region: CASSPSAARETQYF. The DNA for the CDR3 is TGTGCCAGCAGCCCCTCTGCGGCGCGAGAGACCCAGTACTTC.

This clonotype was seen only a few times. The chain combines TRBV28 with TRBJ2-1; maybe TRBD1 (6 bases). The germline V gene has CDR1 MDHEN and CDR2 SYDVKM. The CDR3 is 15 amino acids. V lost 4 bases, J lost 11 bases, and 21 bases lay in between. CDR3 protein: CASSSPGQPPPKQFF. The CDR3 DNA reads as TGTGCCAGCAGTTCTCCGGGACAACCCCCCCCTAAGCAGTTCTTC.

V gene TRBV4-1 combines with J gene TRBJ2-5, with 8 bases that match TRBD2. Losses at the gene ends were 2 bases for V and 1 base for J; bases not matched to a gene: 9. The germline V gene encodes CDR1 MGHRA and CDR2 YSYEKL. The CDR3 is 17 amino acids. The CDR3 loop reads CASSQIIAGLPQETQYF. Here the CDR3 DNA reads TGCGCCAGCAGCCAAATTATAGCGGGGCTGCCCCAAGAGACCCAGTACTTC.

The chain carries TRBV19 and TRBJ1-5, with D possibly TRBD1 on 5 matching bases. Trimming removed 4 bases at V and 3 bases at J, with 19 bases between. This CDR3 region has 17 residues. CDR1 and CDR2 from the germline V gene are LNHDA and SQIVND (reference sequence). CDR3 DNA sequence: TGTGCCAGTAGTAGCAACCCGGGACCCGAGAACAATCAGCCCCAGCATTTT. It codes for CASSSNPGPENNQPQHF.

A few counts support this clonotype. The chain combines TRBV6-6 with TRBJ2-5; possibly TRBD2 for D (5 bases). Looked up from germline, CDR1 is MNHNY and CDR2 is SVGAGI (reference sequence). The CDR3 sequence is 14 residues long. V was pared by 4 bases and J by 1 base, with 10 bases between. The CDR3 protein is CASSSWGAQETQYF. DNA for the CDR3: TGTGCCAGCAGTTCGTGGGGAGCCCAAGAGACCCAGTACTTC.

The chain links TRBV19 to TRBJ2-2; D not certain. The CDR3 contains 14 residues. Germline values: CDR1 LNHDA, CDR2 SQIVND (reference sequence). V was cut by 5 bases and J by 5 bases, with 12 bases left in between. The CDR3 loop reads CASSRQAQTGELFF. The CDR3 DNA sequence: TGTGCCAGTAGTCGTCAGGCCCAAACCGGGGAGCTGTTTTTT. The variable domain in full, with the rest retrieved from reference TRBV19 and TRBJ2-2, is DGGITQSPKYLFRKEGQNVTLSCEQNLNHDAMYWYRQDPGQGLRLIYYSQIVNDFQKGDIAEGYSVSREKKESFPLTVTSAQKNPTAFYLCASSRQAQTGELFFGEGSRLTVL.

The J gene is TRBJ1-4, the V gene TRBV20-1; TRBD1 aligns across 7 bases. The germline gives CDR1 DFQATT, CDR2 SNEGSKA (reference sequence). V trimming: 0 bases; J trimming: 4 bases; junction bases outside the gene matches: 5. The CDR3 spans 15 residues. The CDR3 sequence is CSARDPGTDNEKLFF. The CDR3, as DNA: TGCAGTGCTAGAGACCCCGGGACAGATAATGAAAAACTGTTTTTT.

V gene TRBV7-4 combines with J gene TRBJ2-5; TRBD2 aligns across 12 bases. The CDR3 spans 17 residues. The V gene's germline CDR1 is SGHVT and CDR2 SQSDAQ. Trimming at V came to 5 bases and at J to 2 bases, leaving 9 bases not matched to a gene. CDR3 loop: CASSTNRGTSGQETQYF. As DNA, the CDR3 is TGTGCCAGCAGCACGAACCGTGGGACTAGCGGGCAAGAGACCCAGTACTTC.

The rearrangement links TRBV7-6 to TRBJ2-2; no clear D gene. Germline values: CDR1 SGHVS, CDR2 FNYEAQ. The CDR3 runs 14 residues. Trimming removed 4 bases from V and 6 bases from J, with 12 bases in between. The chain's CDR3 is CASSSSLGPGELFF. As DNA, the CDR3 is TGTGCCAGCAGCTCCAGTTTGGGCCCCGGGGAGCTGTTTTTT.

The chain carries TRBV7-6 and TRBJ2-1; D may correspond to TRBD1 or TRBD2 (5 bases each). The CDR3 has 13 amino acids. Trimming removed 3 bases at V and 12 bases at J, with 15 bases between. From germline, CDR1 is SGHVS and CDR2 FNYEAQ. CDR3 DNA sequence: TGTGCCAGCAGCTTCAGCAGGGAGAGTGTGCAGTTCTTC. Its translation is CASSFSRESVQFF.

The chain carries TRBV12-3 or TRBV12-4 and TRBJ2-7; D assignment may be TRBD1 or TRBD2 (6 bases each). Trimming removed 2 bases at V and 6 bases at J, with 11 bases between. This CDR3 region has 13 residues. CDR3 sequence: CASSLMGGAEQYF. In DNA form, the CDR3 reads TGTGCCAGCAGTTTAATGGGGGGCGCCGAGCAGTACTTC.

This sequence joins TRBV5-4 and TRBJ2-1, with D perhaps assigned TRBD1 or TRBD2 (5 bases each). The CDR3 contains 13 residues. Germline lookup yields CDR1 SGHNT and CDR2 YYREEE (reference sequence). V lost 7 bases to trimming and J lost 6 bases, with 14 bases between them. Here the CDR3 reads CASGGTPSNEQFF. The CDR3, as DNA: TGTGCCAGCGGGGGTACCCCCAGCAATGAGCAGTTCTTC.

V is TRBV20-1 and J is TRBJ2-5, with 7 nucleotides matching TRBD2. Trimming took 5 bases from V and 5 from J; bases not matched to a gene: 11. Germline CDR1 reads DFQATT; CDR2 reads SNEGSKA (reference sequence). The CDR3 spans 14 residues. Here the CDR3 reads CSALSPGLFETQYF. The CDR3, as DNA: TGCAGTGCTCTCTCCCCGGGACTATTCGAGACCCAGTACTTC.

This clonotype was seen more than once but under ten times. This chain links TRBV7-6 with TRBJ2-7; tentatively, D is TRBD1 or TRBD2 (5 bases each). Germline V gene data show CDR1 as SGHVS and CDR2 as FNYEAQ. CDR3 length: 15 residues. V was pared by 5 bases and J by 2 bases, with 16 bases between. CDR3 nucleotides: TGTGCCAGCAGCCAGCCCCGGGGCAGAACCTACGAGCAGTACTTC. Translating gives CASSQPRGRTYEQYF.

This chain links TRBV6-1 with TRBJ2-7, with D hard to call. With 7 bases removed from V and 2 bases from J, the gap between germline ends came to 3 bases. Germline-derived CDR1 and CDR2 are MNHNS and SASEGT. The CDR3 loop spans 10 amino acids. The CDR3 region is CASTPYEQYF. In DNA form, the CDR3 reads TGTGCCAGCACCCCCTACGAGCAGTACTTC.

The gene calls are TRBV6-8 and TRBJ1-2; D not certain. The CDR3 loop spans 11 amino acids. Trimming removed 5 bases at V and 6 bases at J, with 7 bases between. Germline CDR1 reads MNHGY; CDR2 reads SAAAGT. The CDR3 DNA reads TGTGCCAGCAGTCGTGGGAATGGCTACACCTTC. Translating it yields CASSRGNGYTF.

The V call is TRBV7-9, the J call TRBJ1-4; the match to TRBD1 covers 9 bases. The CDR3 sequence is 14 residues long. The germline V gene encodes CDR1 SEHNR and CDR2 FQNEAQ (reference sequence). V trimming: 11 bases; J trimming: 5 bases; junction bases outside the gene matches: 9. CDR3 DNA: TGTGCCGGGGCCAGGGACAGGGCGAATGAAAAACTGTTTTTT. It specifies CAGARDRANEKLFF.

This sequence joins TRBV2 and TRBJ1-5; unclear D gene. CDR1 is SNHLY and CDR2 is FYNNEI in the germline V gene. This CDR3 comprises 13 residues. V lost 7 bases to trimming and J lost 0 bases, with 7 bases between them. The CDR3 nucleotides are TGTGCCAGCAATGCCGGTAGCAATCAGCCCCAGCATTTT. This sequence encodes CASNAGSNQPQHF. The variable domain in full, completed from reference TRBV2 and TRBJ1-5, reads EPEVTQTPSHQVTQMGQEVILRCVPISNHLYFYWYRQILGQKVEFLVSFYNNEISEKSEIFDDQFSVERPDGSNFTLKIRSTKLEDSAMYFCASNAGSNQPQHFGDGTRLSIL.

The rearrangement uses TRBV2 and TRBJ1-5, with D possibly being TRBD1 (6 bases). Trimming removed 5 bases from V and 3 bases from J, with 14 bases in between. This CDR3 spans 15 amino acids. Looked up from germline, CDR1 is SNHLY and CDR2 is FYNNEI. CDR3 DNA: TGTGCCAGCAGTACTGGACAGACAAACAATCAGCCCCAGCATTTT. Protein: CASSTGQTNNQPQHF.